Described below is a single T cell receptor (beta chain) sequence and its context. Antigen unknown. The PCR contained 60 Vbeta and 13 Jbeta primers. Data came from immunoSEQ multiplex PCR; TCRdb stores just in-frame clones and leaves some out. The sample has around 220,000 clones; 75% to 85% are singletons. This sample was taken from a study of cytomegalovirus exposure and HLA in healthy donors. Study-wide points: Most CMV-associated TCR beta chains appeared HLA-restricted in a later analysis.

CDR1 is SGHNT and CDR2 is YYREEE in the germline V gene (reference sequence). This CDR3 is built from 16 residues. The trim removed 4 bases at V and 0 bases at J, leaving 5 bases unmatched. This sequence was found in a girl aged 10 to 17 in good health and CMV-seronegative. V gene TRBV5-4 combines with J gene TRBJ2-1; 9 bases line up with TRBD2. Material for sequencing was PBMCs. The CDR3 protein is CASSRGLATSYNEQFF. CDR3 sequence (DNA): TGTGCCAGCAGCCGGGGACTAGCAACCTCCTACAATGAGCAGTTCTTC.